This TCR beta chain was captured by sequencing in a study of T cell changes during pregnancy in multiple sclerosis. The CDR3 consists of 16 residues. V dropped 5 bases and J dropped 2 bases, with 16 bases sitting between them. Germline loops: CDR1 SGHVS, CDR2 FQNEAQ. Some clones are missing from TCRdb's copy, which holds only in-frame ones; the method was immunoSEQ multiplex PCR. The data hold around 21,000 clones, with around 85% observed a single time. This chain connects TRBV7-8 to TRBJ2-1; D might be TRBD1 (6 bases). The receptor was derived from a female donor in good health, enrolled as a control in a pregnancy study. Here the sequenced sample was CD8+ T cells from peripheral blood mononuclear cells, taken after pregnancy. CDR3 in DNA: TGTGCCAGCAGCAATCCTGACAGGTACCCCTACAATGAGCAGTTCTTC. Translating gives CASSNPDRYPYNEQFF.